A selection of T cell receptor beta chains follows, all from one sample in a study of cytotoxic CD8 clonotypes in ibrutinib-treated CLL. The protocol was immunoSEQ multiplex PCR, while the TCRdb copy is restricted to in-frame clones and leaves out a portion. There are 160,000 or so clones in the sample; around 84% occur only once, and roughly 2% lies in the top ten. The material was PBMCs, obtained after 12 months of ibrutinib treatment. These receptor sequences come from a human donor with chronic lymphocytic leukemia. Each CDR3 is given with its conserved first and last residue. Fields, in order: V gene, J gene, D gene, clone size, CDR3 DNA, CDR3 protein. The D gene is left open where the match is weak. The size entry is marked missing in some rows and otherwise reads once, few, many or a size class.

>TRBV28|TRBJ1-2|TRBD1|once
TGTGCCAGTGCAGGGGGTGGCTATGGCTACACCTTC
CASAGGGYGYTF
>TRBV28|TRBJ1-5|NA|NA
TGTGCCAGCAGACCGCAGACAGTTAGCAATCAGCCCCAGCATTTT
CASRPQTVSNQPQHF
>TRBV5-6|TRBJ1-2|NA|NA
TGTGCCAGCAGAAGACAAGGTGGAGGAATTAACTATGGCTACACCTTC
CASRRQGGGINYGYTF
>TRBV7-2|TRBJ2-1|TRBD2|NA
TGTGCCAGCAGCTTTAGCGGGGCACGTGAGCAGTTCTTC
CASSFSGAREQFF
>TRBV4-1|TRBJ2-7|NA|NA
TGCGCCAGCAGCCAAGACAACAGTGCCTACGAGCAGTACTTC
CASSQDNSAYEQYF
>TRBV6-1|TRBJ2-7|NA|NA
TGTGCCAGCAGTGTAGGACTGGGGGGCTCCTACTACGAGCAGTACTTC
CASSVGLGGSYYEQYF
>TRBV5-1|TRBJ2-2|NA|NA
TGCGCCAGCAGCTTGAGGCGGGACACCGGGGAGCTGTTTTTT
CASSLRRDTGELFF
>TRBV2|TRBJ2-4|NA|NA
TGTGCCAGCTCCCCGCAGGCCAAAAACATTCAGTACTTC
CASSPQAKNIQYF
>TRBV9|TRBJ2-2|NA|once
TGTGCCAGCAGCGTAGTTTGGTTCGAGCGAGTCGCAGGGGAGCTGTTTTTT
CASSVVWFERVAGELFF
>TRBV28|TRBJ2-7|TRBD1|NA
TGTGCCAGCAGTTTCCAAATCTTCCGGGACAGGACCTACGAGCAGTACTTC
CASSFQIFRDRTYEQYF
>TRBV21-1|TRBJ2-3|NA|NA
TGTGCCAGCAGCAAAGGGTCCCGCCCAGATACGCAGTATTTT
CASSKGSRPDTQYF
>TRBV19|TRBJ2-2|NA|NA
TGTGCCAGTGCGAGGGGGAGCGGGAAATTTAGTACCGGGGAGCTGTTTTTT
CASARGSGKFSTGELFF
>TRBV28|TRBJ1-1|NA|NA
TGTGCCAGCAGGCAGAACACTGAAGCTTTCTTT
CASRQNTEAFF
>TRBV4-1|TRBJ2-1|TRBD2|NA
TGCGCCAGCAGCCATCCGACTAGCGGGAGCACTAATGAGCAGTTCTTC
CASSHPTSGSTNEQFF
>TRBV7-9|TRBJ2-7|NA|once
TGTGCCAGCATCCACCATGGAGGGTCCGAGCAGTACTTC
CASIHHGGSEQYF
>TRBV4-2|TRBJ2-7|NA|NA
TGTGCCAGCAGCCAAGAACCGGTCTGGGGAGGGCAGTACTTC
CASSQEPVWGGQYF
>TRBV6-4|TRBJ1-1|NA|medium-sized
TGTGCCAGCAGTGACTCGACCAATGCTGAAGCTTTCTTT
CASSDSTNAEAFF
>TRBV7-2|TRBJ2-7|TRBD1|NA
TGTGCCAGCAGCTTAAAACAGGGGGCCTACGAGCAGTACTTC
CASSLKQGAYEQYF
>TRBV4-3|TRBJ2-5|NA|once
TGCGCCAGCAGCCAAGTTGCTGGGGGCCGAGAGACCCAGTACTTC
CASSQVAGGRETQYF
>TRBV9|TRBJ2-5|TRBD2|once
TGTGCCAGCAGCGTCCTAGCGGGAGGCCTACAAGAGACCCAGTACTTC
CASSVLAGGLQETQYF
>TRBV2|TRBJ1-1|TRBD1|NA
TGTGCCAGGGGACAGGGAGTCCAGACTGAAGCTTTCTTT
CARGQGVQTEAFF
>TRBV7-2|TRBJ1-1|NA|NA
TGTGCCAGCAGCTTGTACACTGAAGCTTTCTTT
CASSLYTEAFF
>TRBV28|TRBJ1-1|NA|once
TGTGCCAGCAGTCCTGCCGGTAAACAGCGGGGCACTGAAGCTTTCTTT
CASSPAGKQRGTEAFF
>TRBV18|TRBJ1-1|NA|NA
TGTGCCAGCTCACCATTTAAAGAGGGGTTCGGGACCGCGGCTTTCTTT
CASSPFKEGFGTAAFF
>TRBV7-2|TRBJ2-3|NA|NA
TGTGCCAGCAGCTTAGCGTTGGAGCGGGGCACAGATACGCAGTATTTT
CASSLALERGTDTQYF
>TRBV30|TRBJ1-4|NA|NA
TGTGCCTGGAGTACGAGGATAGGGGGATGGACTAATGAAAAACTGTTTTTT
CAWSTRIGGWTNEKLFF
>TRBV5-1|TRBJ2-1|NA|few
TGCGCCAGCAGCTCATACCGGGCCTCGGACAATGAGCAGTTCTTC
CASSSYRASDNEQFF
>TRBV7-2|TRBJ2-5|TRBD2|NA
TGTGCCAGCAGCTTAGTCGGGACTAGTCGGCAAGAGACCCAGTACTTC
CASSLVGTSRQETQYF
>TRBV11-2|TRBJ2-2|NA|few
TGTGCCAGCAACCCCCTAGCGCGGATGGCGAACACCGGGGAGCTGTTTTTT
CASNPLARMANTGELFF
>TRBV18|TRBJ2-7|TRBD2|NA
TGTGCCAGCTCATCAAGACTAGCGGGAGTATACGAGCAGTACTTC
CASSSRLAGVYEQYF
>TRBV27|TRBJ1-6|NA|NA
TGTGCCAGCACCTCGGGGTTACCCTATAATTCACCCCTCCACTTT
CASTSGLPYNSPLHF
>TRBV28|TRBJ1-3|NA|many
TGTGCCAGCAGTCGGTACGGCTCTGGAAACACCATATATTTT
CASSRYGSGNTIYF
>TRBV6-6|TRBJ2-3|NA|NA
TGTGCCAGCAGTCCCCGAACCACCACAGATACGCAGTATTTT
CASSPRTTTDTQYF
>TRBV7-2|TRBJ2-1|TRBD2|NA
TGTGCCAGCAGCTTAGGAGGCGGGAGGACTGGGTCCTACAATGAGCAGTTCTTC
CASSLGGGRTGSYNEQFF
>TRBV6-5|TRBJ1-2|NA|NA
TGTGCCAGCAGTCTACAGGGTGACTATGGCTACACCTTC
CASSLQGDYGYTF
>TRBV7-9|TRBJ1-1|NA|NA
TGTGCCAGCAGCTTAGAACAGGGTATGGGTGAAGCTTTCTTT
CASSLEQGMGEAFF
>TRBV2|TRBJ2-7|TRBD2|NA
TGTGCCAGCAGTGAAGCGCTAGCGGGGGACTTC
CASSEALAGDF
>TRBV4-2|TRBJ1-1|NA|NA
TGTGCCAGCAGCCAGGGTACGGCTGAAGCTTTCTTT
CASSQGTAEAFF
>TRBV11-2|TRBJ2-1|NA|NA
TGTGCCAGCAGCTCGACCTCCGACAATGAGCAGTTCTTC
CASSSTSDNEQFF
>TRBV5-8|TRBJ2-7|NA|NA
TGTGCCAGCAGCTTTAGGTGGTCTTCATACGAGCAGTACTTC
CASSFRWSSYEQYF
>TRBV15|TRBJ1-5|NA|NA
TGTGCCACCAGCAGGACAGGCCGAAATCAGCCCCAGCATTTT
CATSRTGRNQPQHF
>TRBV27|TRBJ2-5|NA|NA
TGTGCCAGCAGTTTATCGCTTGGGGCGAACCAAGAGACCCAGTACTTC
CASSLSLGANQETQYF
>TRBV7-2|TRBJ1-2|NA|NA
TGTGCCAGCAGCTTAGAGACCACCACAAACTATGGCTACACCTTC
CASSLETTTNYGYTF
>TRBV2|TRBJ2-1|TRBD1|NA
TGTGCCAGCACAGGGACAGTCTACAATGAGCAGTTCTTC
CASTGTVYNEQFF
>TRBV18|TRBJ1-2|TRBD1|many
TGTGCCAGCTCACCACGAACAGGGGGATATGGGTATGGCTACACCTTC
CASSPRTGGYGYGYTF
>TRBV2|TRBJ2-7|TRBD2|NA
TGTGCCAGCAGTGGGACTAGCGGGGGGCGAGGTTACTACGAGCAGTACTTC
CASSGTSGGRGYYEQYF
>TRBV5-6|TRBJ1-2|TRBD1|few
TGTGCCAGCAGCTTCCTTGACAGGGGTAACTCTGGCTACACCTTC
CASSFLDRGNSGYTF